This TCR beta chain was documented in a study of blood T cell repertoires in COVID-19. In the study overall: Spain, Italy and the United States supplied samples that represented acute and convalescent COVID-19.

From germline, CDR1 is SGHDN and CDR2 FVKESK. This CDR3 region has 18 residues. Trimming shortened V by 2 bases and J by 0 bases, and 17 bases separated the two germline ends. Profiled with immunoSEQ multiplex PCR; TCRdb holds only in-frame clones, not every one. This sample has 120,000 to 150,000 clones, with roughly 76% found just once. This chain joins TRBV14 and TRBJ2-1, with D perhaps TRBD2 (5 bases). The sequence was collected from a human donor with acute or convalescent COVID-19. The donor label of this sample is uncertain. The sample comprised peripheral blood. CDR3 residues: CASSQLVGGPGSYNEQFF. The CDR3 DNA follows: TGTGCCAGCAGCCAACTGGTGGGCGGGCCCGGCTCCTACAATGAGCAGTTCTTC.